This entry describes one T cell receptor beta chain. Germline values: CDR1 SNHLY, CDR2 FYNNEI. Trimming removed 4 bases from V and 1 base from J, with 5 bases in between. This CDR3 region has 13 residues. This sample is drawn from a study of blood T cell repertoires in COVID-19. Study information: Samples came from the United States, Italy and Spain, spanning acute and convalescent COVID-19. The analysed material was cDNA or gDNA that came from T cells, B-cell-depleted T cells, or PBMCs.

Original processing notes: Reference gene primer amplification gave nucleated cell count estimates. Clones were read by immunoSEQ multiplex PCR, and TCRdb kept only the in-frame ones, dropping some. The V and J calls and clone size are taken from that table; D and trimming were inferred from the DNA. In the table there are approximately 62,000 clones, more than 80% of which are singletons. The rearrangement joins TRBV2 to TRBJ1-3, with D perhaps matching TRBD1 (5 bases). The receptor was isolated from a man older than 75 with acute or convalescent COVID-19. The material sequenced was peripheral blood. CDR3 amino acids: CASSAGSGNTIYF. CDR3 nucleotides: TGTGCCAGCAGTGCAGGGTCTGGAAACACCATATATTTT.